This T cell receptor (beta chain) was recovered during a study of neurological immune-mediated disorders. Overall study results and limits: TCR-beta repertoires seemed private in all groups, with no expanded CDR3 amino acid sequences shared. Whereas HTLV-1-associated myelopathy showed the most TCR clonal expansion, multiple sclerosis showed the least, with levels below those of healthy controls. Phylogenetic grouping assigned the repertoires of 18 of 34 multiple sclerosis patients to one related-CDR3 cluster, which constitutes a possible signature. The authors found no clinical or MRI feature associated with the multiple sclerosis repertoire cluster.

V was pared by 0 bases and J by 8 bases, with 16 bases between. This CDR3 has 14 residues. CDR1 and CDR2 from the germline V gene are DFQATT and SNEGSKA (reference sequence). TCRdb passed the 5' RACE reads through MiXCR, listing each CDR3 protein once. The sample gives about 92,000 distinct CDR3 sequences, roughly 3.3% of which show up once; 2.5% to 3% is in the top ten. Many counts were recorded for this clonotype. The antigen remains undetermined. This TCR derives from a woman aged 45-65 years with multiple sclerosis. V gene TRBV20-1 combines with J gene TRBJ1-2, with D hard to call. Sequenced sample: PBMCs. The CDR3 loop is CSARDTTQAGGYTF. The DNA for the CDR3 is TGCAGTGCTAGAGATACAACCCAAGCCGGGGGCTACACCTTC.